This is a list of T cell receptor beta chains from one sample in a study of blood T cell repertoires in COVID-19. This table comes from immunoSEQ multiplex PCR, and its TCRdb copy is limited to in-frame clones, with some not included. The sample contains 100,000 to 150,000 clones, 88% of which appear only once. The sequenced sample consisted of peripheral blood. All receptors come from an elderly woman with acute or convalescent COVID-19. Both conserved end residues are part of each CDR3. The D gene is left open where the match is weak. Clone size is shown for a subset of rows, as once, few, many or a class of expanded clone.

-,TRBV4-2,-,TRBJ1-1,CASSQGGGRDTEAFF,TGTGCCAGCAGCCAAGGGGGGGGAAGGGACACTGAAGCTTTCTTT
-,TRBV5-1,-,TRBJ1-6,CASSLAGQINSPLHF,TGCGCCAGCAGCTTGGCCGGACAAATTAATTCACCCCTCCACTTT
-,TRBV28,TRBD1,TRBJ2-1,CASSFGGQGYNEQFF,TGTGCCAGCAGTTTTGGAGGACAGGGCTACAATGAGCAGTTCTTC
once,TRBV9,TRBD2,TRBJ2-3,CASGLSGRSTDTQYF,TGTGCCAGCGGTCTTAGCGGGAGAAGCACAGATACGCAGTATTTT
-,TRBV7-5,-,TRBJ1-1,CARSLLGQGNTEAFF,TGTGCCAGAAGCTTATTAGGACAGGGAAACACTGAAGCTTTCTTT
-,TRBV28,TRBD1,TRBJ1-2,CASSLSGGLNGYTF,TGTGCCAGCAGCCTTTCAGGGGGCTTGAATGGCTACACCTTC
once,TRBV29-1,-,TRBJ1-2,CSVGGSGFGYGYTF,TGCAGCGTTGGGGGTTCAGGGTTTGGCTATGGCTACACCTTC
-,TRBV29-1,TRBD1,TRBJ2-7,CSVGTGAPPYEQYF,TGCAGCGTTGGGACAGGGGCCCCCCCCTACGAGCAGTACTTC
-,TRBV7-8,-,TRBJ2-5,CASSPVAQETQYF,TGTGCCAGCAGCCCGGTAGCCCAAGAGACCCAGTACTTC
-,TRBV7-8,-,TRBJ1-5,CASSPEVWGSNQPQHF,TGTGCCAGCAGCCCGGAGGTGTGGGGTAGCAATCAGCCCCAGCATTTT
-,TRBV5-1,-,TRBJ1-5,CASSLAGTLNQPQHF,TGCGCCAGCAGCTTGGCCGGGACACTCAATCAGCCCCAGCATTTT
-,TRBV6-5,-,TRBJ1-2,CASSIAQGYGYTF,TGTGCCAGCAGCATCGCTCAGGGCTATGGCTACACCTTC
-,TRBV15,TRBD1,TRBJ1-1,CATSSDRGRGWNTEAFF,TGTGCCACCAGTAGCGACAGGGGTCGAGGTTGGAACACTGAAGCTTTCTTT
-,TRBV5-1,TRBD2,TRBJ2-5,CASSLAGTSGSRGQTQYF,TGCGCCAGCAGCTTGGCAGGGACTAGCGGGAGCCGGGGTCAGACCCAGTACTTC
-,TRBV6-2/TRBV6-3,TRBD1,TRBJ1-5,CASSPIDRGDNQPQHF,TGTGCCAGCAGCCCCATAGACAGGGGCGACAATCAGCCCCAGCATTTT
-,TRBV6-6,-,TRBJ2-2,CASSDWGGLYTGELFF,TGTGCCAGCAGTGACTGGGGGGGCTTATACACCGGGGAGCTGTTTTTT
-,TRBV18,-,TRBJ2-1,CASSPPSRRRNEQFF,TGTGCCAGCTCACCACCCTCTAGACGTCGCAATGAGCAGTTCTTC
-,TRBV7-2,-,TRBJ1-6,CASSLTSTQNSPLHF,TGTGCCAGCAGCTTAACGTCCACCCAGAATTCACCCCTCCACTTT
once,TRBV28,-,TRBJ1-5,CASGPRAGRNQPQHF,TGTGCCAGCGGGCCCAGGGCGGGACGCAATCAGCCCCAGCATTTT
-,TRBV5-1,-,TRBJ1-6,CASSLEGSNNSPLHF,TGCGCCAGCAGTCTAGAGGGCAGTAATAATTCACCCCTCCACTTT
-,TRBV2,-,TRBJ1-5,CASSDGQGRNQPQHF,TGTGCCAGCAGTGATGGCCAGGGTAGGAATCAGCCCCAGCATTTT
-,TRBV27,-,TRBJ1-2,CASSLLGGAGYGYTF,TGTGCCAGCAGTTTATTGGGGGGGGCAGGCTATGGCTACACCTTC
few,TRBV6-5,-,TRBJ1-1,CASSLEGQAFF,TGTGCCAGCAGTTTAGAGGGTCAAGCTTTCTTT
once,TRBV27,-,TRBJ2-7,CASSLTGPSYEQYF,TGTGCCAGCAGTTTGACAGGTCCCTCCTACGAGCAGTACTTC
-,TRBV5-6,TRBD2,TRBJ2-3,CASSSSGITDTQYF,TGTGCCAGCAGCTCTAGCGGGATCACAGATACGCAGTATTTT
-,TRBV5-4,TRBD1,TRBJ2-1,CASSLAARGRTNEQFF,TGTGCCAGCAGCTTGGCGGCCAGGGGGCGTACGAATGAGCAGTTCTTC
once,TRBV6-1,-,TRBJ1-4,CASSDRASTNEKLFF,TGTGCCAGCAGTGACAGGGCTTCAACTAATGAAAAACTGTTTTTT
once,TRBV28,-,TRBJ1-5,CASSLGQPQHF,TGTGCCAGTTCGCTAGGTCAGCCCCAGCATTTT
-,TRBV6-5,TRBD1,TRBJ1-1,CASSLRQGGTEAFF,TGTGCCAGCAGTCTTCGACAGGGTGGCACTGAAGCTTTCTTT
-,TRBV19,TRBD1,TRBJ1-4,CASSSGQATNEKLFF,TGTGCCAGTAGTTCTGGACAGGCTACTAATGAAAAACTGTTTTTT
-,TRBV7-2,TRBD2,TRBJ2-2,CASSLVAGEAGELFF,TGTGCCAGCAGCTTAGTAGCGGGGGAGGCCGGGGAGCTGTTTTTT
-,TRBV27,-,TRBJ1-5,CASSGRGRNQPQHF,TGTGCCAGTTCGGGCAGGGGTCGCAATCAGCCCCAGCATTTT
few,TRBV19,-,TRBJ1-2,CATSSGGAARNYGYTF,TGTGCCACCTCTTCTGGAGGGGCGGCGAGGAACTATGGCTACACCTTC
-,TRBV5-1,-,TRBJ2-7,CASSLAGSKQYF,TGCGCCAGCAGCTTGGCTGGTTCTAAGCAGTACTTC
-,TRBV7-2,-,TRBJ1-2,CASSLVGGDAIYNYGYTF,TGTGCCAGCAGCTTAGTGGGAGGGGACGCAATATATAACTATGGCTACACCTTC
-,TRBV19,TRBD1,TRBJ1-5,CASRDRGLGNQPQHF,TGTGCCAGTAGGGACAGGGGGCTAGGCAATCAGCCCCAGCATTTT
-,TRBV3-1/TRBV3-2,-,TRBJ1-1,CASSSTGNTEAFF,TGTGCCAGCAGCTCTACAGGGAACACTGAAGCTTTCTTT
-,TRBV24-1,-,TRBJ2-2,CATSDPRGELFF,TGTGCCACCAGTGATCCCCGGGGGGAGCTGTTTTTT
few,TRBV19,-,TRBJ2-2,CASSTAQSRRIGELFF,TGTGCCAGTAGCACTGCCCAATCTCGGAGGATCGGGGAGCTGTTTTTT
-,TRBV4-1,-,TRBJ1-2,CASSQDVGSYTF,TGCGCCAGCAGCCAGGATGTGGGCAGCTACACCTTC
-,TRBV4-2,-,TRBJ1-2,CASSQDEGGGNYGYTF,TGTGCCAGCAGCCAAGATGAGGGCGGAGGGAACTATGGCTACACCTTC
-,TRBV12-3/TRBV12-4,-,TRBJ1-1,CASSLGANTEAFF,TGTGCCAGCAGTTTAGGAGCCAACACTGAAGCTTTCTTT
-,TRBV5-1,-,TRBJ1-2,CASSLQGYGYTF,TGCGCCAGCAGCCTACAGGGCTATGGCTACACCTTC
-,TRBV7-2,TRBD1,TRBJ2-1,CASSLSTGGARGEQFF,TGTGCCAGCAGCTTATCGACAGGGGGCGCCCGGGGGGAGCAGTTCTTC
-,TRBV4-1,TRBD1,TRBJ2-7,CASSQAQGAYEQYF,TGCGCCAGCAGCCAAGCTCAGGGGGCATACGAGCAGTACTTC
-,TRBV6-5,-,TRBJ1-1,CASRAREGTEAFF,TGTGCCAGCAGGGCCAGGGAGGGCACTGAAGCTTTCTTT